This TCR beta chain was sequenced for a study of cytomegalovirus exposure and HLA in healthy donors. The V and J ends lost 2 bases and 4 bases respectively, with 20 bases between them. This CDR3 is built from 18 residues. Germline CDR1 is SGHTA and CDR2 is FQGNSA. This PCR relied on a set of 60 Vbeta primers and 13 Jbeta primers. Method: immunoSEQ multiplex PCR; TCRdb's copy keeps in-frame clones and lacks some. The sample has roughly 120,000 clones; over 60% are singletons. The V and J genes are TRBV7-2 and TRBJ1-4; D unresolved. This TCR was sampled from a woman in her 40s in good health and CMV-seropositive. Sequences were obtained from PBMCs. The CDR3, as DNA: TGTGCCAGCAGCTTATTCTTGTTGGGAGTGGGTATTAATGAAAAACTGTTTTTT. This gives the protein CASSLFLLGVGINEKLFF.